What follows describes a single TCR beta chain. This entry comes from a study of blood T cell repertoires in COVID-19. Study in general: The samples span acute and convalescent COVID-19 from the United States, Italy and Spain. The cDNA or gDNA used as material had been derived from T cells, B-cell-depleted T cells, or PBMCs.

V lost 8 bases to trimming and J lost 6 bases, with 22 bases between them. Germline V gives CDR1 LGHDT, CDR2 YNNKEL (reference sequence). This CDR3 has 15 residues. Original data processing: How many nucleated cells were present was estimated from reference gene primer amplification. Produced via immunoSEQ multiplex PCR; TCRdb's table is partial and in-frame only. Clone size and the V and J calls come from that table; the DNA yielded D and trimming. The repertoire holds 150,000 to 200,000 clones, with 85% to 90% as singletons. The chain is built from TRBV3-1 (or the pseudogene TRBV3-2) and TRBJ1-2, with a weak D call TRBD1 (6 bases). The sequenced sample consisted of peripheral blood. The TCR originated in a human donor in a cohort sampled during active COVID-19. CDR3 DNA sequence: TGTGCCAGCCATGCTTCGGGGACAAACTCTGATGGCTACACCTTC. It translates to CASHASGTNSDGYTF.